This T cell receptor (beta chain) originates from a study of OX40 agonist ivuxolimab in advanced cancers. Study background: Intravenous ivuxolimab was administered to patients every 2 weeks at 0.01 to 10 mg/kg.

Measured with immunoSEQ multiplex PCR; TCRdb has only the in-frame clones, and not every one. Here the sample spans more than 100,000 clones, roughly 91% being singletons. About this clone: Its antigen is undetermined.

Overall study results and limits: The study did not work out the antigen specificity of the expanded peripheral T cells. Clones of CD4+ and CD8+ blood T cells grew by week 6 at doses of 0.1 to 3.0 mg/kg.

Patients who had autoimmune disease history or got systemic immunosuppression were left out. This CDR3 has 12 amino acids. Deletions cut 10 bases from V and 1 base from J, with 11 bases between. Germline V lookup: CDR1 SGHNT, CDR2 YYREEE (reference sequence). Specimen: CD4+ or CD8+ T cells sorted from blood, collected in a trial of the OX40 agonist ivuxolimab. The chain joins TRBV5-4 to TRBJ2-5, with D perhaps matching TRBD1 (6 bases). This TCR derives from an adult with an advanced solid tumor such as melanoma, head and neck, liver or kidney cancer. The CDR3 sequence: CASWTAQETQYF. The CDR3 DNA reads TGTGCCTCGTGGACAGCCCAAGAGACCCAGTACTTC.